This note documents a single T cell receptor beta chain sequence. Its antigen is not yet known. No much larger clone exists at a distance of one base, and base qualities are not known. This record belongs to a study of metastatic and nonmetastatic thyroid tumors (TCRdb year 2020). About the study as a whole: For patients with malignant and with benign thyroid disease, the researchers compared repertoires between peripheral blood samples and tumor or nodule tissue samples. Broader findings and caveats from the paper: TCR beta diversity was reported as significantly higher in malignant tumors than in benign nodules, in both blood and tumor samples.

Library generation was performed with PCR. The data were produced on an Illumina HiSeq 4000. High-throughput sequencing was used to profile the TCR beta-chain CDR3 region of every patient. For the original study's pipeline: A classifier to discriminate distant-metastatic papillary thyroid cancer patients was built from CDR3 differences across clinicopathological groups. The Shannon index was used to assess repertoire diversity, and the Morisita-Horn index was used to assess tumor-blood repertoire similarity. Through fastp at Q25 and MiXCR, TCRdb rebuilt clones from the public reads, retaining in-frame beta chains. For this entry, the V and J calls and clone size follow TCRdb and not the study's own pipeline. The sample table holds 12,000 or so clones, of which more than 20% were seen once. The ten largest clones take up more than 10% of the sample. The germline V gene provides CDR1 MDHEN and CDR2 SYDVKM. V lost 6 bases and J lost 0 bases; the stretch between them is 9 bases long. The CDR3 has 13 amino acids, counting the end cysteine and phenylalanine. CDR3 DNA is the only sequence kept; it has 39 bases, read in frame from the first base.

None of the patients had been given any treatment before thyroid surgery. The study retrospectively analysed patient clinical samples collected from about 2012 to 2019 using T-cell receptor beta sequencing. The V gene is TRBV28 and the J gene is TRBJ2-7; the D segment cannot be called with confidence. This TCR was sampled from a female donor with papillary thyroid cancer or a benign thyroid nodule (not recorded which). Some clones in this sample may be carry-over from other donors' samples. Sequenced material: adjacent normal tissue. The CDR3: CASSQDSSYEQYF. The sequence in DNA is TGTGCCAGCAGCCAGGATAGCTCCTACGAGCAGTACTTC.